The 14 T cell receptor beta chains presented below share a single source sample, sequenced in a study of cytomegalovirus exposure and HLA in healthy donors. The assay was immunoSEQ multiplex PCR, and TCRdb's table has in-frame clones only and misses some. The repertoire holds fewer than 150,000 clones, with about nine tenths as singletons. Sequenced sample: PBMCs. These receptors were collected from a young man in good health and CMV-seronegative.

The chain employs TRBV18 and TRBJ2-3; 8 bases line up with TRBD1. The CDR3 has 14 amino acids. The V segment lost 3 bases and the J segment 1 base; nucleotides outside the gene matches: 0. Germline V gene lookup returns CDR1 KGHSH and CDR2 LQKENI. The CDR3 is CASSPGQGTDTQYF. DNA of the CDR3: TGTGCCAGCTCACCGGGACAGGGCACAGATACGCAGTATTTT.

The rearrangement uses TRBV28 and TRBJ2-2, with D possibly TRBD1 on 6 matching bases. The V end lost 3 bases, the J end lost 4 bases, and 6 bases lay between the germline ends. This CDR3 has 13 residues. Germline V gene lookup returns CDR1 MDHEN and CDR2 SYDVKM. CDR3: CASSFRGTGELFF. In nucleotides, the CDR3 is TGTGCCAGCAGTTTCAGGGGCACCGGGGAGCTGTTTTTT.

The chain employs TRBV4-1 and TRBJ1-5; D unresolved. Germline V CDR1 and CDR2: MGHRA, YSYEKL. V was cut by 0 bases and J by 0 bases, with 9 bases left in between. The CDR3 has 16 amino acids. The CDR3 DNA reads TGCGCCAGCAGCCAAGATGGTTACGGTAGCAATCAGCCCCAGCATTTT. Translation: CASSQDGYGSNQPQHF.

V usage is TRBV6-5 and J usage is TRBJ2-6; a weak D match, TRBD2 (5 bases). The length of the CDR3 is 15 residues. Trimming took 8 bases from V and 0 from J, leaving 11 bases between them. Germline-derived CDR1 and CDR2 are MNHEY and SVGAGI. CDR3 nucleotide sequence: TGTGCCAGCGGGAGAGACCTCTCTGGGGCCAACGTCCTGACTTTC. Its protein product is CASGRDLSGANVLTF.

This chain joins TRBV30 and TRBJ2-3; D gene unclear. Germline CDR1 GTSNPN, CDR2 SVGIG (reference sequence). Trimming pared 0 bases from V and 7 bases from J, leaving 11 bases between. This CDR3 has 13 residues. This CDR3 is CAWSVKLENTQYF. The CDR3, as DNA: TGTGCCTGGAGTGTAAAGTTGGAGAATACGCAGTATTTT. The full variable domain, completed using reference TRBV30 and TRBJ2-3, is SQTIHQWPATLVQPVGSPLSLECTVEGTSNPNLYWYRQAAGRGLQLLFYSVGIGQISSEVPQNLSASRPQDRQFILSSKKLLLSDSGFYLCAWSVKLENTQYFGPGTRLTVL.

V gene TRBV9 combines with J gene TRBJ2-7, with 8 positions matching TRBD2. CDR3 size: 14 residues. V lost 3 bases to trimming and J lost 2 bases; unmatched junction nucleotides: 4. Germline-derived CDR1 and CDR2 are SGDLS and YYNGEE. The CDR3 nucleotides read TGTGCCAGCAGCGCGGGGGGGGCTGCCTACGAGCAGTACTTC. As protein: CASSAGGAAYEQYF.

The chain recombines TRBV7-9 with TRBJ1-4, with 10 bases that match TRBD1. There are 18 residues in the CDR3. The trim removed 5 bases at V and 5 bases at J, leaving 14 bases unmatched. The germline V gene encodes CDR1 SEHNR and CDR2 FQNEAQ (reference sequence). The CDR3 sequence is CASSRQGGQGTWNEKLFF. As DNA, the CDR3 is TGTGCCAGCAGCAGACAGGGGGGACAGGGGACTTGGAATGAAAAACTGTTTTTT.

Only a few counts were recorded for this clone. The rearrangement joins TRBV18 to TRBJ1-5; D might be TRBD1 (5 bases). Trimming stripped 9 bases from V and 2 bases from J, with 14 bases between. The CDR3 extends over 14 amino acids. The germline CDR1 and CDR2 sequences are KGHSH and LQKENI. The CDR3 sequence is CASSGGSGNQPQHF. DNA of the CDR3: TGTGCCAGTTCGGGGGGAAGCGGCAATCAGCCCCAGCATTTT.

This clone has only a few counts. The chain uses TRBV11-2 and TRBJ2-7, with D perhaps matching TRBD1 (5 bases). In germline, CDR1 is SGHAT, CDR2 FQNNGV. The CDR3 consists of 14 residues. V lost 5 bases and J 5 bases, leaving 16 bases between the germline ends. The CDR3 nucleotides are TGTGCCAGCAGCAAGTCGTCGACAGTTGACGAGCAGTACTTC. Protein: CASSKSSTVDEQYF.

V gene TRBV4-1 combines with J gene TRBJ2-1, with a possible D match to TRBD1 (5 bases). The CDR3 runs 15 residues. The V end was cut by 3 bases, the J end by 13 bases, with 22 bases between. From germline, CDR1 is MGHRA and CDR2 YSYEKL. DNA of the CDR3: TGCGCCAGCAGCCATCCAACCCGGCAGGGTAGGTTTCAGTTCTTC. Its translation: CASSHPTRQGRFQFF.

This sequence joins TRBV4-3 and TRBJ2-2, with D maybe TRBD2 (6 bases). The germline gives CDR1 LGHNA, CDR2 YSLEER. V was pared by 1 base and J by 6 bases, with 9 bases between. The CDR3 totals 14 residues. The DNA for the CDR3 is TGCGCCAGCAGCCAAGTGCGGGGTCCCGGGGAGCTGTTTTTT. This translates into CASSQVRGPGELFF.

V and J are TRBV5-6 and TRBJ1-1, with 10 bases identical to TRBD1. Germline loops: CDR1 SGHDT, CDR2 YYEEEE. V was clipped by 5 bases and J by 6 bases; unmatched bases: 4. CDR3 length: 13 amino acids. CDR3 sequence reads: CASSWDRGAEAFF. The CDR3 nucleotides read TGTGCCAGCAGTTGGGACAGGGGCGCTGAAGCTTTCTTT.

This clone was counted a single time. The chain is built from TRBV11-3 and TRBJ2-1, with a tentative D call TRBD1 (7 bases). This CDR3 spans 16 amino acids. V shed 1 base and J shed 1 base, with 11 bases lying between them. The germline V gene encodes CDR1 SGHNT and CDR2 YENEEA. The CDR3: CASSLAGGISYNEQFF. The CDR3 coding sequence is TGTGCCAGCAGCTTAGCAGGGGGGATTTCCTACAATGAGCAGTTCTTC. Together with reference TRBV11-3 and TRBJ2-1, the CDR3 gives the full variable domain: EAGVVQSPRYKIIEKKQPVAFWCNPISGHNTLYWYLQNLGQGPELLIRYENEEAVDDSQLPKDRFSAERLKGVDSTLKIQPAELGDSAVYLCASSLAGGISYNEQFFGPGTRLTVL.

The gene calls are TRBV4-3 and TRBJ1-5, with D perhaps matching TRBD1 (5 bases). Germline values: CDR1 LGHNA, CDR2 YSLEER. V lost 10 bases and J lost 3, with 22 bases in between. This CDR3 contains 16 residues. CDR3: CAIPVGRGYNNQPQHF. The CDR3 nucleotides are TGCGCCATACCGGTGGGGAGGGGTTACAACAATCAGCCCCAGCATTTT.